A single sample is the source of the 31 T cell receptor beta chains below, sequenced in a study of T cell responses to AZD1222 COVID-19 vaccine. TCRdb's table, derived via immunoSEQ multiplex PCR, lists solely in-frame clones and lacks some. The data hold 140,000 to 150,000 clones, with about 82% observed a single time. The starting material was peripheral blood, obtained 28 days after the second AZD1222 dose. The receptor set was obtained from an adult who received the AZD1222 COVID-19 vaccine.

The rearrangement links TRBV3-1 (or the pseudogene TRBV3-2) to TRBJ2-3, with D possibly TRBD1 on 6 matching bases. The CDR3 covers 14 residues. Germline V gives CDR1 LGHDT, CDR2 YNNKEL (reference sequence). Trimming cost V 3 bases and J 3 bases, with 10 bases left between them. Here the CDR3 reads CASSQVRGTDTQYF. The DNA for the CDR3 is TGTGCCAGCAGCCAGGTCAGGGGAACAGATACGCAGTATTTT.

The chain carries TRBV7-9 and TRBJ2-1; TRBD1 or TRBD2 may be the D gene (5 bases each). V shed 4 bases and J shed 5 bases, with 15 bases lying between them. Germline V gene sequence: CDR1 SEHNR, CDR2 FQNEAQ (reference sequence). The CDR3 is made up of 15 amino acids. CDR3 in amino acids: CASSYRDLRNNEQFF. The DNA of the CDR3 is TGTGCCAGCAGCTATAGGGACCTCCGAAACAATGAGCAGTTCTTC.

Written as DNA, the CDR3 is TGCGCCAGCAGCCAAGACCTAGCGGGGACCCTAGCGGATACGCAGTATTTT. It translates to CASSQDLAGTLADTQYF. The chain carries TRBV4-1 and TRBJ2-3, with TRBD2 matching over 9 bases. CDR1 is MGHRA, CDR2 YSYEKL, per germline. The CDR3 sequence is 17 residues long. V dropped 0 bases and J dropped 6; count of bases not matched to a gene: 10.

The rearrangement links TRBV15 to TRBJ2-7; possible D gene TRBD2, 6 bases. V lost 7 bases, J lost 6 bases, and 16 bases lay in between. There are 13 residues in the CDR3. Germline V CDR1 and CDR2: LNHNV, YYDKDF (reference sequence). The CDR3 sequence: CATTSTTRTEQYF. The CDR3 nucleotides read TGTGCCACCACCTCGACGACTAGGACCGAGCAGTACTTC.

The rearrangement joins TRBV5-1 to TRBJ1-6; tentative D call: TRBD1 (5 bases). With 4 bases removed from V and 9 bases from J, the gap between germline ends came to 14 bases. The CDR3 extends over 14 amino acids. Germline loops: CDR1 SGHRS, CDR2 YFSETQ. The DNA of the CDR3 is TGCGCCAGCAGCCTGGACGGACACCCTTCACCCCTCCACTTT. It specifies CASSLDGHPSPLHF.

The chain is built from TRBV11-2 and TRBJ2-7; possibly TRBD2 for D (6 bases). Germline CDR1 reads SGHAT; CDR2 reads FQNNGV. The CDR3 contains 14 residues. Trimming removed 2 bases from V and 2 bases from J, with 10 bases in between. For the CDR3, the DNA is TGTGCCAGCAGCTTATATGCGGGGCCCTACGAGCAGTACTTC. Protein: CASSLYAGPYEQYF.

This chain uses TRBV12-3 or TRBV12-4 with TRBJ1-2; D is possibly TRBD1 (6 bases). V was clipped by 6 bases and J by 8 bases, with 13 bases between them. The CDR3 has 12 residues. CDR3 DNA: TGTGCCAGCAGCCAAGGGGGACCGGGCTACACCTTC. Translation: CASSQGGPGYTF.

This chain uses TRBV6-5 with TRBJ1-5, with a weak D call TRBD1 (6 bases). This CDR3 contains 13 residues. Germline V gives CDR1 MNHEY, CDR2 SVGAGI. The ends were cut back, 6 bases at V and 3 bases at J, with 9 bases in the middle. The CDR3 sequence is CASRGHVNQPQHF. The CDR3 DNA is TGTGCCAGCAGGGGACATGTCAATCAGCCCCAGCATTTT.

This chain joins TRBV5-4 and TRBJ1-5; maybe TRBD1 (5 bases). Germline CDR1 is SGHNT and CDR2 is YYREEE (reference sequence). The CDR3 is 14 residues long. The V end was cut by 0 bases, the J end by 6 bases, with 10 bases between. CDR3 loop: CASSLAGDGQPQHF. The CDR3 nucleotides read TGTGCCAGCAGCTTGGCCGGGGACGGTCAGCCCCAGCATTTT.

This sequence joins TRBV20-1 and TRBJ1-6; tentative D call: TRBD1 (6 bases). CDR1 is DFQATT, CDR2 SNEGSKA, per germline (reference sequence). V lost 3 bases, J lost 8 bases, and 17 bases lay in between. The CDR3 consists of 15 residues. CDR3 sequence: CSASDLTGRDSPLHF. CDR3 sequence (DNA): TGCAGTGCTAGTGACTTAACAGGGCGAGATTCACCCCTCCACTTT.

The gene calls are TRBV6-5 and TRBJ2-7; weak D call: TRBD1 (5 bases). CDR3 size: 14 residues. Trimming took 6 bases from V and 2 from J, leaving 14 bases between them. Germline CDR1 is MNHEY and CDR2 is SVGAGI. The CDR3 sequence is CASSRTLYAYEQYF. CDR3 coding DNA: TGTGCCAGCAGCCGGACACTTTACGCCTACGAGCAGTACTTC.

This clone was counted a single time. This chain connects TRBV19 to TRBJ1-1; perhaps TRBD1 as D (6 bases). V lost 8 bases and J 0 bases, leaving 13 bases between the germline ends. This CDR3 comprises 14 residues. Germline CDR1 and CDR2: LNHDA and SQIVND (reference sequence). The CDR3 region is CASALGALNTEAFF. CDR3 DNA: TGTGCCAGTGCATTGGGGGCCTTGAACACTGAAGCTTTCTTT.

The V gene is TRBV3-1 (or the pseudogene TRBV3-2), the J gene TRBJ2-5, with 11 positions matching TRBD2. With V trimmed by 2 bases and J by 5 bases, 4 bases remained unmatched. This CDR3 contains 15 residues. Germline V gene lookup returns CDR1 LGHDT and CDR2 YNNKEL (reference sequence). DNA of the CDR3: TGTGCCAGCAGCCAACTAGCGGGAGGTCTGGAGACCCAGTACTTC. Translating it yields CASSQLAGGLETQYF.

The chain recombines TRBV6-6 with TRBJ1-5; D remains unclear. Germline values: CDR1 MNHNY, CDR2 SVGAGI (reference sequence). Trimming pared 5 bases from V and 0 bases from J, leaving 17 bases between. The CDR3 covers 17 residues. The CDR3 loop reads CASSRNGDPYSNQPQHF. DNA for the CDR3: TGTGCCAGCAGTCGAAACGGAGACCCATATAGCAATCAGCCCCAGCATTTT.

The CDR3 loop is CAWSGTGIWGAFF. In nucleotides, the CDR3 is TGTGCCTGGAGTGGGACAGGGATATGGGGAGCTTTCTTT. The rearrangement uses TRBV30 and TRBJ1-1, with TRBD1 matching 8 bases. Trimming cost V 1 base and J 10 bases; bases outside gene matches: 8. Per germline, CDR1 GTSNPN and CDR2 SVGIG (reference sequence). The CDR3 is made up of 13 amino acids.

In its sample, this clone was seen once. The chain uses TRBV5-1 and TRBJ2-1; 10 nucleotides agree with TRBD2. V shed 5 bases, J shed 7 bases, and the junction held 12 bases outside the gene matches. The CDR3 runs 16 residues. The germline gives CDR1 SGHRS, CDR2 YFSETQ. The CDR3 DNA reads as TGCGCCAGCAGTTTGACGAGCGGGGGGGCCTGGAATGAGCAGTTCTTC. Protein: CASSLTSGGAWNEQFF.

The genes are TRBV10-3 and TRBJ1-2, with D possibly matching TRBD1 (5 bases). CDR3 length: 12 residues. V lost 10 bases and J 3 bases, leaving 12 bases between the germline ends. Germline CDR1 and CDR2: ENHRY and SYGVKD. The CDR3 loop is CATGRGDYGYTF. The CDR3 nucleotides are TGTGCCACCGGCCGGGGGGACTATGGCTACACCTTC.

The CDR3 protein is CASSLSWGGNNEQFF. DNA for the CDR3: TGTGCCAGCAGCTTATCATGGGGGGGGAACAATGAGCAGTTCTTC. The gene calls are TRBV7-8 and TRBJ2-1; TRBD2 agrees at 7 bases. With 2 bases clipped from V and 5 bases from J, the junction kept 6 bases outside the gene matches. The CDR3 contains 15 residues. Germline V lookup: CDR1 SGHVS, CDR2 FQNEAQ.

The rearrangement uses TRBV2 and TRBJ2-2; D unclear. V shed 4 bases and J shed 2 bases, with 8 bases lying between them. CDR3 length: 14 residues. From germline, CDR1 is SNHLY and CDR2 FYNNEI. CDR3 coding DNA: TGTGCCAGCAGTGTAGAAACCAACACCGGGGAGCTGTTTTTT. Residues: CASSVETNTGELFF.

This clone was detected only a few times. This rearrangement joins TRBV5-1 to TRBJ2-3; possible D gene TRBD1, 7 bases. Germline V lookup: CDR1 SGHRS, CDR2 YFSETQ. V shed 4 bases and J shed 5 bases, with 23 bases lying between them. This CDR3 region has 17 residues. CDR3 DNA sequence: TGCGCCAGCAGCCCCTGGGGGTCAGGGGGGCAGGGAGATACGCAGTATTTT. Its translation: CASSPWGSGGQGDTQYF.

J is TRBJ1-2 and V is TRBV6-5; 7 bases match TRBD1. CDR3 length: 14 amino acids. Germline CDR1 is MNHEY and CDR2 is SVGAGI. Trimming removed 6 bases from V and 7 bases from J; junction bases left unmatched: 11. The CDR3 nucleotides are TGTGCCAGCAGGCAACAGGGGTTAGAAGTTGGCTACACCTTC. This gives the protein CASRQQGLEVGYTF.

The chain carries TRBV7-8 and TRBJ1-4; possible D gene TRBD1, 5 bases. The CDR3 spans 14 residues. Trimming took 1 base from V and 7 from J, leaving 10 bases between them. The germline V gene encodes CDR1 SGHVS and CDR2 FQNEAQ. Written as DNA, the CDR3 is TGTGCCAGCAGCTTAGTGGGGACCGGTGAAAAACTGTTTTTT. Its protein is CASSLVGTGEKLFF.

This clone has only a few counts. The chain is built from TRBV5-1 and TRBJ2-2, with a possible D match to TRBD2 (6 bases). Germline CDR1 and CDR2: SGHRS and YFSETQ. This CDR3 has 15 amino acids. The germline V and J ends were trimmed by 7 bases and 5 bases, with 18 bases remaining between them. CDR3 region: CASSRAGPGTGELFF. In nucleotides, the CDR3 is TGCGCCAGCTCCCGTGCGGGGCCGGGGACCGGGGAGCTGTTTTTT.

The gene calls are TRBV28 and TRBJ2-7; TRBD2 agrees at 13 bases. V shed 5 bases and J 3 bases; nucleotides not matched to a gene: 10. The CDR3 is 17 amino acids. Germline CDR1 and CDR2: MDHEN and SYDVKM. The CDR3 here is CASSAPWGTSGVYEQYF. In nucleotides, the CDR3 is TGTGCCAGCAGTGCCCCCTGGGGGACTAGCGGGGTCTACGAGCAGTACTTC.

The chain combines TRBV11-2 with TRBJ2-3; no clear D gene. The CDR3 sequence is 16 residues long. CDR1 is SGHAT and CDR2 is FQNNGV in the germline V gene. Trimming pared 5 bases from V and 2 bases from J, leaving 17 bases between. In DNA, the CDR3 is TGTGCCAGCAGCACCCATTTGGGCGGTTACACAGATACGCAGTATTTT. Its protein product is CASSTHLGGYTDTQYF.

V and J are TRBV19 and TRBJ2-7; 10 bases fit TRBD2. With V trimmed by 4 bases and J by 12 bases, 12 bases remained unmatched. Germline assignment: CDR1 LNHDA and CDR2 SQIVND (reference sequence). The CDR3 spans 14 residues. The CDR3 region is CASSTGTSDTGRYF. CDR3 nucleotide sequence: TGTGCCAGTAGTACCGGGACTAGCGACACCGGGAGGTACTTC. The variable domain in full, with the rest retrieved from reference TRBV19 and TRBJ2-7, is DGGITQSPKYLFRKEGQNVTLSCEQNLNHDAMYWYRQDPGQGLRLIYYSQIVNDFQKGDIAEGYSVSREKKESFPLTVTSAQKNPTAFYLCASSTGTSDTGRYFGPGTRLTVT.

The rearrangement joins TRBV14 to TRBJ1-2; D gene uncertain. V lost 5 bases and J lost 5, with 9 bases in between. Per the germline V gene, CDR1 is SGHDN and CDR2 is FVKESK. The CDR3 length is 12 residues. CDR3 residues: CASSSQLYGYTF. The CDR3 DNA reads TGTGCCAGCAGCTCACAGTTATATGGCTACACCTTC.

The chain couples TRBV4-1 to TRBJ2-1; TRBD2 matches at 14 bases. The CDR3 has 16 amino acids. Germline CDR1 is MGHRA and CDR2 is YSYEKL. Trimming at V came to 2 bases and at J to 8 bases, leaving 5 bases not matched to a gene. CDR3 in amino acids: CASSQRGLAGEDEQFF. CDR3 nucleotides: TGCGCCAGCAGCCAACGGGGACTAGCGGGGGAGGATGAGCAGTTCTTC.

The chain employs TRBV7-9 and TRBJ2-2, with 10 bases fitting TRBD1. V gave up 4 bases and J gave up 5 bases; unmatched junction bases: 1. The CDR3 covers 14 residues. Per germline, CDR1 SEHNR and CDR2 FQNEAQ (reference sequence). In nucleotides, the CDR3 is TGTGCCAGCAGCTCGGACAGGGGGACCGGGGAGCTGTTTTTT. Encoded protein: CASSSDRGTGELFF. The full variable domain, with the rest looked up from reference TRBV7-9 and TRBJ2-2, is DTGVSQNPRHKITKRGQNVTFRCDPISEHNRLYWYRQTLGQGPEFLTYFQNEAQLEKSRLLSDRFSAERPKGSFSTLEIQRTEQGDSAMYLCASSSDRGTGELFFGEGSRLTVL.

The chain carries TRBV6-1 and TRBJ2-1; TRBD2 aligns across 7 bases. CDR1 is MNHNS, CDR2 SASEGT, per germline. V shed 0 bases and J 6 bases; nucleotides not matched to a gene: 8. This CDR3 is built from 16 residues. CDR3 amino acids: CASSEARGGLANEQFF. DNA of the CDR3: TGTGCCAGCAGTGAAGCGCGCGGGGGTCTGGCCAATGAGCAGTTCTTC.

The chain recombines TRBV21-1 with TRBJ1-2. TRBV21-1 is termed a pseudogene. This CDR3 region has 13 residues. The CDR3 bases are TGTGCCAGCAGCAAAGTATTGCCGAGTGGCTACACCTTC. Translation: CASSKVLPSGYTF.